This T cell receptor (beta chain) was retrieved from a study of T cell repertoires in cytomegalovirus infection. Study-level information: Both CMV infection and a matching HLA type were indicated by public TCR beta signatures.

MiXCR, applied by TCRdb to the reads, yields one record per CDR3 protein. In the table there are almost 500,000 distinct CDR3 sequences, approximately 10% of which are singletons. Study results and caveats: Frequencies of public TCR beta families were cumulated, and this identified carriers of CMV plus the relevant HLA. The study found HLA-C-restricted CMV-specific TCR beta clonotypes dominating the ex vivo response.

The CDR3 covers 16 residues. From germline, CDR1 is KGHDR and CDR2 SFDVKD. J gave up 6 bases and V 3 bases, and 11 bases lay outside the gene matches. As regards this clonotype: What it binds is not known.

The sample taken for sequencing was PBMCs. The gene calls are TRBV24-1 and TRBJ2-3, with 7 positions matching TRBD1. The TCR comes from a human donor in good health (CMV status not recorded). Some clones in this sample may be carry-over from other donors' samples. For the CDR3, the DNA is TGTGCCACCAGTGATACGAGGACAGGAAAGTCTGATACGCAGTATTTT. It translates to CATSDTRTGKSDTQYF.